The T cell receptor beta chain described here comes from a study of control samples from healthy donors and cancer patients. V was clipped by 5 bases and J by 6 bases, with 7 bases between them. The CDR3 has 12 residues. The data were produced by immunoSEQ multiplex PCR, yet TCRdb's version contains in-frame clones alone and is incomplete. The table shows some 130,000 clones, with approximately 94% occurring only once. The receptor was isolated from a man aged 25 to 45 in good health. The chain uses TRBV12-3 or TRBV12-4 and TRBJ2-2, with D unresolved. The material sequenced was blood. The CDR3 region is CASSRTPGELFF. The CDR3 bases are TGTGCCAGCAGTCGGACCCCCGGGGAGCTGTTTTTT.